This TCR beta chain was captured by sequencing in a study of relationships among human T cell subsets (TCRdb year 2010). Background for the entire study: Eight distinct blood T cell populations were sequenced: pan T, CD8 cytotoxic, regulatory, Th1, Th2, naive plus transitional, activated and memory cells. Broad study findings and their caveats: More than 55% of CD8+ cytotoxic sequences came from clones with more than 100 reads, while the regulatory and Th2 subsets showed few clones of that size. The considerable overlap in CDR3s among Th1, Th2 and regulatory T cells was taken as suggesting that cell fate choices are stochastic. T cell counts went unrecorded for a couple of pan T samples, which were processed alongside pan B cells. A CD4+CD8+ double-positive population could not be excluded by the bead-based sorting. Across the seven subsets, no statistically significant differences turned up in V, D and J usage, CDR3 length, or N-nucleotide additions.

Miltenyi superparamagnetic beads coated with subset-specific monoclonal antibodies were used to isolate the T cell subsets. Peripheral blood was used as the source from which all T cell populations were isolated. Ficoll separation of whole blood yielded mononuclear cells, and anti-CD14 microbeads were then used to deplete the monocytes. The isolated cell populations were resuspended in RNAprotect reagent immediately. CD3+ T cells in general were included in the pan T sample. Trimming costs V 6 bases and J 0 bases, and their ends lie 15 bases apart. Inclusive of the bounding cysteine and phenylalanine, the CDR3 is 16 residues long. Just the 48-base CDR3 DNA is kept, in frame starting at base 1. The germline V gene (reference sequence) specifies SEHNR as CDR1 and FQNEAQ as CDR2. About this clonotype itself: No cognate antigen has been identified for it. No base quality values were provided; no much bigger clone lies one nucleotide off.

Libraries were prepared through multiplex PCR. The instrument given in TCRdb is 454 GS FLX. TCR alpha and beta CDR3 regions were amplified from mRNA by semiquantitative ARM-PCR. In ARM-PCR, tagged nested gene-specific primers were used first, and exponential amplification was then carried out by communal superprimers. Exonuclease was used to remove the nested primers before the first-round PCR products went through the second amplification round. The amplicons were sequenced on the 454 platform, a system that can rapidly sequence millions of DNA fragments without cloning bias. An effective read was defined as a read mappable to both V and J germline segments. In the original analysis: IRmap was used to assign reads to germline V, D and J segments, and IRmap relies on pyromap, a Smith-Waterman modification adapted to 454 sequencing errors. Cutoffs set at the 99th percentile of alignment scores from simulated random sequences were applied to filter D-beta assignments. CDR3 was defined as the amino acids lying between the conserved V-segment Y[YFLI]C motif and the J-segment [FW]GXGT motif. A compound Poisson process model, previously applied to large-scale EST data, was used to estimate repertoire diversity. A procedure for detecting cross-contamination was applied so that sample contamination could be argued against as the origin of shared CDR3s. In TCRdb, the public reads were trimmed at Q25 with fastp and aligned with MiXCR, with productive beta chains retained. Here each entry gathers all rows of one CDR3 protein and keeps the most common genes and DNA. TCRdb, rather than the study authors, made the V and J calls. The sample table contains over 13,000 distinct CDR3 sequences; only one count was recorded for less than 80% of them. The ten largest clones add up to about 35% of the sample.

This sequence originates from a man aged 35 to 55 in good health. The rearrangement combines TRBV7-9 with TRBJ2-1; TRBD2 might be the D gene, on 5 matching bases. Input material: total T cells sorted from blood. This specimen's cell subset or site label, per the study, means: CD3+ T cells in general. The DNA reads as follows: TGTGCCAGCAGGCCCACTAGGCAGAGCTCCTACAATGAGCAGTTCTTC. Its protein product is CASRPTRQSSYNEQFF.